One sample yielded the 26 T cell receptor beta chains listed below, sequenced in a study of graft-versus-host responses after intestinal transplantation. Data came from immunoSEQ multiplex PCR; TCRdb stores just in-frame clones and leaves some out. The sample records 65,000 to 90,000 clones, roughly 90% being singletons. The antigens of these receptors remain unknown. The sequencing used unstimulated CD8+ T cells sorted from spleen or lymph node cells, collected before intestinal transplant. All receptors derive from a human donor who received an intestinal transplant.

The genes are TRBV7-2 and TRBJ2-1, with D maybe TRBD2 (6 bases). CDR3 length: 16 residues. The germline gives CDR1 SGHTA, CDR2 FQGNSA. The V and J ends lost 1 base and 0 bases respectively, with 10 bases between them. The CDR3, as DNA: TGTGCCAGCAGCTTAGGGGGGGAGAGCTCCTACAATGAGCAGTTCTTC. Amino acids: CASSLGGESSYNEQFF. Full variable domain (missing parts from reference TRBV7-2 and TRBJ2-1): GAGVSQSPSNKVTEKGKDVELRCDPISGHTALYWYRQSLGQGLEFLIYFQGNSAPDKSGLPSDRFSAERTGGSVSTLTIQRTQQEDSAVYLCASSLGGESSYNEQFFGPGTRLTVL.

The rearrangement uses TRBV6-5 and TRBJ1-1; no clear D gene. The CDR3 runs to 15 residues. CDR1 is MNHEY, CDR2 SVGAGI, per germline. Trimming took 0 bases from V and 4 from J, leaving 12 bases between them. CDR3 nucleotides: TGTGCCAGCAGTTACTCGTGGGAGGGCGGCACTGAAGCTTTCTTT. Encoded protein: CASSYSWEGGTEAFF.

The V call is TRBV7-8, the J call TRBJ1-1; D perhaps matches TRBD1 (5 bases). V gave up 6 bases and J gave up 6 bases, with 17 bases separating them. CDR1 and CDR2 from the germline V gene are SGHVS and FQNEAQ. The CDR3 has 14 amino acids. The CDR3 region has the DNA TGTGCCAGCAGGCCAGCCCCGGTGACAGCTGAAGCTTTCTTT. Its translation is CASRPAPVTAEAFF.

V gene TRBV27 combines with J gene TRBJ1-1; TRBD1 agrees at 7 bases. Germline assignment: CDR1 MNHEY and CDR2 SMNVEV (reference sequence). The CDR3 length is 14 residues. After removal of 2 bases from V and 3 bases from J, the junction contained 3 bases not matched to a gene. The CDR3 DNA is TGTGCCAGCAGTTTAAACAGGGGCTACACTGAAGCTTTCTTT. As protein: CASSLNRGYTEAFF.

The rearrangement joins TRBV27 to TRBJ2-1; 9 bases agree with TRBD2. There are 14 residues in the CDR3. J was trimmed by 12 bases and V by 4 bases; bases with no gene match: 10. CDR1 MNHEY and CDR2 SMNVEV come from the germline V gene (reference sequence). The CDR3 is CASSWGSGGYGQFF. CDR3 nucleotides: TGTGCCAGCAGTTGGGGTAGCGGGGGTTACGGGCAGTTCTTC.

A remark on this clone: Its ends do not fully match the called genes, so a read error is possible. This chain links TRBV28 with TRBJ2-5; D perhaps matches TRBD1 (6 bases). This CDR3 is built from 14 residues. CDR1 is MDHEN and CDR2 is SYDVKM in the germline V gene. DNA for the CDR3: TGTGCTAGCAGGGCACAGGGTGGCCAAGAGACCCAGTACTTC. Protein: CASRAQGGQETQYF.

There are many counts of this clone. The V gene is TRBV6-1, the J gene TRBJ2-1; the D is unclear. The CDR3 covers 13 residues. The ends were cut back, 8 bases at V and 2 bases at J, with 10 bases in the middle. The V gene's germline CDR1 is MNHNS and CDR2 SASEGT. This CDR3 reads CASCQNTYNEQFF. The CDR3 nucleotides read TGTGCCAGCTGCCAGAATACCTACAATGAGCAGTTCTTC.

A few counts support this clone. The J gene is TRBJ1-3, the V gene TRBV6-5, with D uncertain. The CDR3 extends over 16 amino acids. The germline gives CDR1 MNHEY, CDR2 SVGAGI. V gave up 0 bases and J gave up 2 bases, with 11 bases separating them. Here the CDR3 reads CASSYSVGVAGNTIYF. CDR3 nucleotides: TGTGCCAGCAGTTACTCGGTCGGGGTGGCTGGAAACACCATATATTTT.

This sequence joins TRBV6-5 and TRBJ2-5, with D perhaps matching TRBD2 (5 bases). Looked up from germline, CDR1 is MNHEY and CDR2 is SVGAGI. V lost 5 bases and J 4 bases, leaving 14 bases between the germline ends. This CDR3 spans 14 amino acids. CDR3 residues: CASSPGIRGETQYF. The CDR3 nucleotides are TGTGCCAGCAGTCCGGGGATCCGTGGAGAGACCCAGTACTTC.

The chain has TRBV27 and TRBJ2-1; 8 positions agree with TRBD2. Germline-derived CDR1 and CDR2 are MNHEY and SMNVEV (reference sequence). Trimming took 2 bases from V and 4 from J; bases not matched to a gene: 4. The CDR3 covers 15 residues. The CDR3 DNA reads TGTGCCAGCAGTTTAAAACGGGAGGGTTACAATGAGCAGTTCTTC. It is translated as CASSLKREGYNEQFF.

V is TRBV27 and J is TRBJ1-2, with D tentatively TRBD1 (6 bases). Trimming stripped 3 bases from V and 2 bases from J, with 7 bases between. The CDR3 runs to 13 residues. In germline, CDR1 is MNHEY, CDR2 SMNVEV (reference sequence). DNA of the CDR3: TGTGCCAGCAGTTTGGGGGCCAACTATGGCTACACCTTC. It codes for CASSLGANYGYTF.

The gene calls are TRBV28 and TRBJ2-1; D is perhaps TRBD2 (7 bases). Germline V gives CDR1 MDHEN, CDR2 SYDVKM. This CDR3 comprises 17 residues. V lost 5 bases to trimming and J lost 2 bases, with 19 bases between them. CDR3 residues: CASSDRLREDAYNEQFF. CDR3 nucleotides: TGTGCCAGCAGTGACAGGCTTCGGGAGGACGCCTACAATGAGCAGTTCTTC.

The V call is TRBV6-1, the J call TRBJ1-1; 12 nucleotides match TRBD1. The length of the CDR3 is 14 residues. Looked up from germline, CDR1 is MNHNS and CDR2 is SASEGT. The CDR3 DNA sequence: TGTGCGGGCTCCAGGGACAGGGGGCTCACTGAAGCTTTCTTT. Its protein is CAGSRDRGLTEAFF.

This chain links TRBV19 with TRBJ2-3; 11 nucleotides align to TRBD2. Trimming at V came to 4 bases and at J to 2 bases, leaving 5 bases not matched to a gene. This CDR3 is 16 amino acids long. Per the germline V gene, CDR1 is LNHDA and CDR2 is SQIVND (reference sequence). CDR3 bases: TGTGCCAGTAGTACCGGGACTAGCGGATACACAGATACGCAGTATTTT. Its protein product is CASSTGTSGYTDTQYF.

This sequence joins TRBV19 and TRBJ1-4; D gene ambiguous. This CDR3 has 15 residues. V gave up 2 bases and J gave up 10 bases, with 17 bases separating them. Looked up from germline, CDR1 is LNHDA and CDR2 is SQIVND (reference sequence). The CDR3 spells CASSISGSSFGKLFF. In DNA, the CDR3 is TGTGCCAGTAGTATAAGCGGGAGTTCTTTTGGAAAACTGTTTTTT.

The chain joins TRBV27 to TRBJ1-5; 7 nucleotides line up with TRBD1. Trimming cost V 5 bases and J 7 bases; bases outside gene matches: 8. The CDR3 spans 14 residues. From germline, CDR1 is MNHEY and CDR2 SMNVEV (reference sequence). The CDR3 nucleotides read TGTGCCAGCAGTCCCGGGACAGCTGAACAGCCCCAGCATTTT. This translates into CASSPGTAEQPQHF.

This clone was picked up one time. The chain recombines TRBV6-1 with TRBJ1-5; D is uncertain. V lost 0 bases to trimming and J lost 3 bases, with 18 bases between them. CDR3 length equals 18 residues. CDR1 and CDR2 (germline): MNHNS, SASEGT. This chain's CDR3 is CASSEAGESGALNQPQHF. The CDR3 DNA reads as TGTGCCAGCAGTGAAGCAGGAGAATCTGGAGCCCTCAATCAGCCCCAGCATTTT.

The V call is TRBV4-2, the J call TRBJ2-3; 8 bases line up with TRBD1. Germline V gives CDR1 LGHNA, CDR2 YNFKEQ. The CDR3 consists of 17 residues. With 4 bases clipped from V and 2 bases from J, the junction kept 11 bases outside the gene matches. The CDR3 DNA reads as TGTGCCAGCAGCCCGCCCTCAGGGGACAGGATCACAGATACGCAGTATTTT. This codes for CASSPPSGDRITDTQYF.

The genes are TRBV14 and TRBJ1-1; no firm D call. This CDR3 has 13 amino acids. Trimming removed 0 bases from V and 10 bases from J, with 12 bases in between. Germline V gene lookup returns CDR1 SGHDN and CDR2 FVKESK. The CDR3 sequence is CASSQDPRVRAFF. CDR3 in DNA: TGTGCCAGCAGCCAAGACCCCCGGGTTAGAGCTTTCTTT.

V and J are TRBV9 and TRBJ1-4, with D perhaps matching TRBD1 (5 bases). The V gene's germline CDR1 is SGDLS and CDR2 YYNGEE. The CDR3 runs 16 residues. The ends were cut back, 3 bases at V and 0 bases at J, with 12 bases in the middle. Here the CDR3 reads CASSAYDRPTNEKLFF. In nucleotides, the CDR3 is TGTGCCAGCAGCGCCTACGACAGACCAACTAATGAAAAACTGTTTTTT.

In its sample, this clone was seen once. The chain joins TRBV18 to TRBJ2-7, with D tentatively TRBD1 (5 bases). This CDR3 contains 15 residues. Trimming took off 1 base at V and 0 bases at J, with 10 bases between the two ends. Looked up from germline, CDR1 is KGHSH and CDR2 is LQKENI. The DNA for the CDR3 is TGTGCCAGCTCACCACGCACAGGCTTCTCCTACGAGCAGTACTTC. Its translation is CASSPRTGFSYEQYF. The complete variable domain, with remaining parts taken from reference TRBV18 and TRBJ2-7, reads NAGVMQNPRHLVRRRGQEARLRCSPMKGHSHVYWYRQLPEEGLKFMVYLQKENIIDESGMPKERFSAEFPKEGPSILRIQQVVRGDSAAYFCASSPRTGFSYEQYFGPGTRLTVT.

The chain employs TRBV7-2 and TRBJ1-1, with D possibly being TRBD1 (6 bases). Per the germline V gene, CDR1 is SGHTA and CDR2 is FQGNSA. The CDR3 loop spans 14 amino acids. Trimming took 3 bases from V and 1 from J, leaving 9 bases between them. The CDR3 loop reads CASSFRTENTEAFF. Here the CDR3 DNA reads TGTGCCAGCAGCTTCCGGACAGAGAACACTGAAGCTTTCTTT.

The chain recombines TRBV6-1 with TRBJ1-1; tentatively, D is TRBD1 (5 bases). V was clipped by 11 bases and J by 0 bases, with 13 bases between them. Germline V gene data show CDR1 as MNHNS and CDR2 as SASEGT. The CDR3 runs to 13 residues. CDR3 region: CAAVRALNTEAFF. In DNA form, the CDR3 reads TGTGCCGCCGTCAGGGCGTTGAACACTGAAGCTTTCTTT.

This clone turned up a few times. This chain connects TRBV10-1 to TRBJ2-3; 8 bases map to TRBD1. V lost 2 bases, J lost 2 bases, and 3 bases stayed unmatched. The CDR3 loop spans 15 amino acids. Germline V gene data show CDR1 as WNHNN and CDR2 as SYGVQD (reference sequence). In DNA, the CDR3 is TGCGCCAGCAGTGAGGGACAGGGTGCCACAGATACGCAGTATTTT. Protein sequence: CASSEGQGATDTQYF.

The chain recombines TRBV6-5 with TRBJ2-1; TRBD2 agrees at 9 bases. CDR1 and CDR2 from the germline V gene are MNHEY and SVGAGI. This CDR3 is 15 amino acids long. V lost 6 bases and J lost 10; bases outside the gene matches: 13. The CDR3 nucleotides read TGTGCCAGCAGAACCGGGACTAGCAGCACCACCGAGCAGTTCTTC. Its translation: CASRTGTSSTTEQFF.

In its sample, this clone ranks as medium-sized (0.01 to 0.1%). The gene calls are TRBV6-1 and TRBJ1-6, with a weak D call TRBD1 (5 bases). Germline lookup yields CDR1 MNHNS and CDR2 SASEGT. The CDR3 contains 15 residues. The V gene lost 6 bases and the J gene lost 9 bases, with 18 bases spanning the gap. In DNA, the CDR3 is TGTGCCAGCAGACCAGAGGAGGGGTCGGCTTCACCCCTCCACTTT. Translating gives CASRPEEGSASPLHF.